One TCR beta chain is described in this entry. Which antigen it targets is not known. Per-nucleotide qualities are absent, and no much larger clonotype sits a single base away. The sample originates from a study of blood T cell repertoires in COVID-19 (dated by TCRdb to about 2020). Regarding the study in general: Samples from collaborators originated in the United States, Italy and Spain and spanned both the acute and convalescent phases of COVID-19. The repertoires were made available in a free public database intended to serve as a resource for research on the immune response to SARS-CoV-2. Nearly every sample came with metadata listing a de-identified subject ID, COVID-19 status, age in years and sex. Samples came from the ongoing ImmuneRACE study (first 160 participants) plus 1,254 subjects from 6 global collaborators. Deeply sampled blood TCRbeta repertoires from subjects exposed to, actively infected with, or recovered from COVID-19 were included in the dataset. The material from the prospective study consisted of cDNA or gDNA derived from T cells, B-cell-depleted T cells, or PBMCs. Where available, HLA class I and class II types were obtained from metadata supplied by the sample provider rather than from assay-based typing. The research as a whole found: The amount of clinical and demographic metadata varied by source and participant and was provided uncurated.

Looking up the germline V gene yields CDR1 SGHTA and CDR2 FQGNSA. CDR3 length: 15 amino acids, cysteine to phenylalanine. The kept DNA is CDR3 alone, 45 bases in frame from the first base. The germline V end is reduced by 5 bases and the J end by 4 bases; junction bases left unmatched: 10. TCRbeta CDR3 regions were amplified from genomic DNA using the immunoSEQ Assay, a bias-controlled multiplex PCR. Regarding the original processing steps: The number of nucleated cells in each sample was estimated by amplification of reference gene primers within the assay. To quantify the absolute abundance of each unique TCRbeta CDR3 rearrangement, sequence reads were collapsed and filtered. Productive Simpson clonality was computed per sample as the square root of Simpson's diversity index over productive rearrangements. Entries here come from immuneACCESS through TCRdb and include only in-frame sequences with V and J called. Some clones fail to appear in such tables; in the studies checked, an unresolved V gene covers under half of the shortfall, and the cause of the remainder is unknown. The DNA gave D and trimming, while V, J and clone size come from that table. In all, the sample holds over 150,000 clones, and 80% to 85% of those were seen once. 7% to 9% of the sample goes to the ten largest clones.

Participants in the prospective study were aged about 18 to 95 years, lived in more than 20 United States geographic areas, and enrolled through a virtual design. Cohort assignment in the prospective study relied on participant-reported clinical history from a screening survey and a study questionnaire. ImmuneRACE Cohort 3 recovered participants were defined by two consecutive negative NP/OP PCR tests, healthcare professional clearance, or symptom resolution. In the prospective study, whole blood, serum and a nasopharyngeal or oropharyngeal swab were collected from each participant by mobile phlebotomists. Additional blood draws and questionnaires over an approximately 2-month period could optionally be provided by prospective study participants. Before DNA extraction, prospective study blood samples were shipped either frozen or at room temperature.

The receptor chain draws on TRBV7-2 and TRBJ1-2; 7 middle bases align to TRBD1. The source material was PBMCs or T cells enriched from blood (not recorded which). This receptor was obtained from a man in his forties who had recovered from COVID-19. The CDR3 has the sequence CASSLSTGNGYGYTF. The sequenced DNA: TGTGCCAGCAGCCTTTCGACAGGGAATGGCTATGGCTACACCTTC.